This TCR beta chain was recovered during a study of T cell responses to AZD1222 COVID-19 vaccine. Findings and caveats of the study: Per reports, nearly half of all spike-specific TCRs target regions that are unmutated in variants. Most donors were white British and more were female, and clonal diversity was possibly underestimated. Vaccine-associated CD4 TCRs ranged over spike, dominating at 160-218 and 743-854.

Both about-4-week and about-12-week second-dose recipients were combined. V was pared by 0 bases and J by 11 bases, with 9 bases between. CDR3 length equals 11 residues. CDR1 SGHKS and CDR2 YYEKEE come from the germline V gene (reference sequence). As regards this clone: What it binds is not known.

Repertoires were generated with immunoSEQ multiplex PCR, while TCRdb's copy carries only in-frame clones and drops some. Of approximately 270,000 clones in the sample, about 94% were seen once. The chain is built from TRBV5-5 and TRBJ2-7; D is unresolved. Sequences were derived from peripheral blood, sampled 28 days after the second AZD1222 dose. The TCR originated in an adult who received the AZD1222 COVID-19 vaccine. The CDR3 DNA is TGTGCCAGCAGCTTGGACCCTATAAAGTACTTC. Protein: CASSLDPIKYF. Combining the CDR3 with reference TRBV5-5 and TRBJ2-7 gives the whole variable domain DAGVTQSPTHLIKTRGQQVTLRCSPISGHKSVSWYQQVLGQGPQFIFQYYEKEERGRGNFPDRFSARQFPNYSSELNVNALLLGDSALYLCASSLDPIKYFGPGTRLTVT.